The present T cell receptor beta chain was sequenced within a study of Tregs in tolerant kidney transplant recipients. As for the study in general: Sorting of CD4+CD25+CD127- cells followed approximately 3-day belatacept mixed lymphocyte reactions, sometimes with roughly 5-day graft donor restimulation. Recipient cells were told from donor cells by antibody staining. Overall study results and limits: Expanding Tregs on activated donor B cells appeared to best identify donor-specific TCRbeta clones.

The V and J ends lost 4 bases and 6 bases respectively, with 16 bases between them. Germline assignment: CDR1 LGHNA and CDR2 YNFKEQ. The CDR3 runs 16 residues. This clone is medium-sized by share. Antigen unknown. Assay used: immunoSEQ multiplex PCR; TCRdb lists only in-frame clones, some missing. The data show around 30,000 clones, about four fifths seen once. The sequenced material came from Tregs from blood cultured with allogeneic cells. This sequence originates from a human donor in good health. The chain joins TRBV4-2 to TRBJ1-6, with D unresolved. CDR3 amino acids: CASSRISGVANSPLHF. CDR3 DNA: TGTGCCAGCAGCCGCATCTCCGGGGTAGCTAATTCACCCCTCCACTTT.